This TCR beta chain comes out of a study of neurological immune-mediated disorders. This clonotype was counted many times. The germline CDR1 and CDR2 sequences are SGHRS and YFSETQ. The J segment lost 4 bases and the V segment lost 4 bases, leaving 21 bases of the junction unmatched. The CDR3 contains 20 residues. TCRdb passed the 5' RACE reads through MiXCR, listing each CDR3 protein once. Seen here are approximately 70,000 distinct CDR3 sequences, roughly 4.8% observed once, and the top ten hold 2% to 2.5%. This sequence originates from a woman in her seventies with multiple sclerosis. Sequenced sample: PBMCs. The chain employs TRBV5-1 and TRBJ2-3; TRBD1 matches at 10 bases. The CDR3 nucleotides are TGCGCCAGCAGCGACCGGGACAGGGGCCATCTCCGCATTATCCCAGATACGCAGTATTTT. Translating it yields CASSDRDRGHLRIIPDTQYF.